This is a list of T cell receptor beta chains from one sample in a study of CD8 T cells in ankylosing spondylitis. MiXCR was run by TCRdb on the 5' RACE reads, yielding one entry per CDR3 protein. The profile covers hundreds of thousands of distinct CDR3 sequences, with approximately 12% appearing a single time and approximately 0.51% taken by the ten largest. Sequenced: blood, either unsorted or a sorted T cell fraction (not recorded which). The receptors here all came from a male donor with ankylosing spondylitis. CDR3s include the opening cysteine and the closing phenylalanine or tryptophan. D genes are given only for firm matches. The listing skips clone size in some rows; elsewhere it reads once, few, many or a size class.

d_gene | j_gene | abundance | v_gene | len | CDR3nt | CDR3aa
. | TRBJ2-5 | . | TRBV12-3/TRBV12-4 | 15 | TGTGCCAGCAGTCACCAGGACGCCGTGGGACAGACCCAGTACTTC | CASSHQDAVGQTQYF
. | TRBJ1-3 | . | TRBV7-9 | 17 | TGTGCCAGCAGCTTGGACCCTCCGGGACGGTCTGGAAACACCATATATTTT | CASSLDPPGRSGNTIYF
. | TRBJ2-1 | few | TRBV27 | 15 | TGTGCCAGCAGTTTCCGGCTTGGACCTTACAATGAGCAGTTCTTC | CASSFRLGPYNEQFF
. | TRBJ1-1 | few | TRBV20-1 | 14 | TGCAGTGCTAGATGGGGAGGCAGAACCTTGGGAGCTTTCTTT | CSARWGGRTLGAFF
TRBD1 | TRBJ2-1 | many | TRBV7-2 | 15 | TGTGCCAGCAGCCCCCGGACAGGGACCTACAATGAGCAGTTCTTC | CASSPRTGTYNEQFF
. | TRBJ1-1 | . | TRBV4-3 | 15 | TGCGCCAGCAGAAGGGGAGGGGGGGGAACCCCTGAAGCTTTCTTT | CASRRGGGGTPEAFF
. | TRBJ2-1 | . | TRBV20-1 | 14 | TGCAGTGCTAGTACCAGGGACTCCACTCGCGAGCAGTTCTTC | CSASTRDSTREQFF
. | TRBJ1-1 | many | TRBV20-1 | 14 | TGCAGTGCTAGAGTTGGAGGGAGGGACACTGAAGCTTTCTTT | CSARVGGRDTEAFF
. | TRBJ2-7 | . | TRBV15 | 15 | TGTGCCACCAGCAGAGGACCATTAGTGGAGGACGAGCAGTACTTC | CATSRGPLVEDEQYF
TRBD1 | TRBJ1-1 | few | TRBV24-1 | 16 | TGTGCCACCAGTGAGGGGACAGGGGGTGTGGACACTGAAGCTTTCTTT | CATSEGTGGVDTEAFF
. | TRBJ1-5 | . | TRBV20-1 | 14 | TGCAGTGCTAGTGGGGGGCCTCTCAATCAGCCCCAGCATTTT | CSASGGPLNQPQHF
TRBD2 | TRBJ2-1 | few | TRBV20-1 | 13 | TGCGGGGGACTAGCGGGCTCCTACAATGAGCAGTTCTTC | CGGLAGSYNEQFF
. | TRBJ1-2 | . | TRBV5-1 | 14 | TGCGCCAGCAGCTCCGACAGGCCTAACTATGGCTACACCTTC | CASSSDRPNYGYTF
. | TRBJ2-5 | . | TRBV20-1 | 12 | TGCAGTCTTGCGCAGGGCCAAGAGACCCAGTACTTC | CSLAQGQETQYF
TRBD1 | TRBJ2-7 | few | TRBV5-1 | 14 | TGCGCCAGCAGCTCAAACAGGGGCGGTTACGAGCAGTACTTC | CASSSNRGGYEQYF
. | TRBJ2-3 | . | TRBV6-2/TRBV6-3 | 14 | TGTGCCAGCAGTTACTCCTCTGGGGGCTATACGCAGTATTTT | CASSYSSGGYTQYF
. | TRBJ2-3 | . | TRBV20-1 | 15 | TGCAGTGCTAGAGATTTCCAGGGGCCCACAGATACGCAGTATTTT | CSARDFQGPTDTQYF
. | TRBJ2-1 | . | TRBV20-1 | 14 | TGCAGTGCTAGCGACGGCCTCGCCAGGGATGAGCAGTTCTTC | CSASDGLARDEQFF
TRBD1 | TRBJ1-4 | . | TRBV5-5 | 16 | TGTGCCAGCAGGCCCGGGACAGTCTTAGGAAATGAAAAACTGTTTTTT | CASRPGTVLGNEKLFF
TRBD2 | TRBJ2-7 | many | TRBV7-8 | 13 | TGTGCCAGCAGCCGTGGGGGGGGGTACGAGCAGTACTTC | CASSRGGGYEQYF
. | TRBJ2-1 | . | TRBV4-1 | 18 | TGCGCCAGCAGCCCCATACCCCAGGGTAGGAGGGCCTACAATGAGCAGTTCTTC | CASSPIPQGRRAYNEQFF
. | TRBJ2-5 | many | TRBV20-1 | 16 | TGCAGTGCTAGAGATTTCGGGGCTAGCAGTAGCGAGACCCAGTACTTC | CSARDFGASSSETQYF
. | TRBJ1-2 | many | TRBV5-1 | 15 | TGCGCCAGCAGCTTGGGCGACGGCTCGGACTATGGCTACACCTTC | CASSLGDGSDYGYTF
. | TRBJ2-3 | many | TRBV5-6 | 13 | TGTGCCAGCAGCTTCGGACAGACAGATACGCAGTATTTT | CASSFGQTDTQYF
. | TRBJ1-5 | few | TRBV6-1 | 15 | TGTGCCAGCAGTCCTTTACCAGGGGTAGGTCAGCCCCAGCATTTT | CASSPLPGVGQPQHF
. | TRBJ1-6 | . | TRBV7-9 | 14 | TGTGCCAGCAGCTATGAGCGGTATAATTCACCCCTCCACTTT | CASSYERYNSPLHF
. | TRBJ1-5 | few | TRBV3-1 | 17 | TGTGCCAGCAGCCCCTATCGGGCAGGGGCGGTAGATCAGCCCCAGCATTTT | CASSPYRAGAVDQPQHF
TRBD2 | TRBJ2-2 | . | TRBV11-3 | 16 | TGTGCCAGCAGCCCGCGGTCGGGGGGGAACACCGGGGAGCTGTTTTTT | CASSPRSGGNTGELFF
. | TRBJ1-5 | many | TRBV12-3/TRBV12-4 | 16 | TGTGCCAGCAGTCCTCGTGTCCTAGGGAGCAATCAGCCCCAGCATTTT | CASSPRVLGSNQPQHF
. | TRBJ1-2 | many | TRBV20-1 | 14 | TGCAGTGCTAGAGATCAGAGGGGGGACTATGGCTACACCTTC | CSARDQRGDYGYTF
TRBD1 | TRBJ1-2 | few | TRBV9 | 13 | TGTGCCAGCAGCGCTACAGGGGACTATGGCTACACCTTC | CASSATGDYGYTF
. | TRBJ2-3 | many | TRBV5-1 | 17 | TGCGCCAGCAGCTCCCCACTGGGACTTAGTAGCACAGATACGCAGTATTTT | CASSSPLGLSSTDTQYF
. | TRBJ2-7 | . | TRBV4-2 | 14 | TGTGCCAGCAGCCAAGGCTCTCGGAGGAACGAGCAGTACTTC | CASSQGSRRNEQYF
. | TRBJ1-3 | few | TRBV18 | 17 | TGTGCCAGCTCACCAAGGACAGCCATCCCCTCTGGAAACACCATATATTTT | CASSPRTAIPSGNTIYF
. | TRBJ1-2 | few | TRBV5-5 | 14 | TGTGCCAGCAGCTTGGAGCCGGCCCACTATGGCTACACCTTC | CASSLEPAHYGYTF
. | TRBJ2-3 | few | TRBV7-2 | 14 | TGTGCCAGCAGCCTATTCGGGTTCACAGATACGCAGTATTTT | CASSLFGFTDTQYF
. | TRBJ2-5 | . | TRBV7-9 | 16 | TGTGCCAGCAGCTCCGATTTCGGGAGCAAACAAGAGACCCAGTACTTC | CASSSDFGSKQETQYF
TRBD2 | TRBJ2-3 | . | TRBV5-1 | 14 | TGCGCCAGCAGCGTGGGAGGGATGACAGATACGCAGTATTTT | CASSVGGMTDTQYF
TRBD1 | TRBJ1-2 | few | TRBV7-2 | 15 | TGTGCCAGCAGCTTAGCACGGGACAGTCCTACTGGCTACACCTTC | CASSLARDSPTGYTF
. | TRBJ1-1 | . | TRBV18 | 15 | TGTGCCAGCTCACGGTCCGGGGTCGAGAACACTGAAGCTTTCTTT | CASSRSGVENTEAFF
. | TRBJ2-5 | few | TRBV29-1 | 10 | TGCAGCGTACACCAAGAGACCCAGTACTTC | CSVHQETQYF
. | TRBJ2-2 | . | TRBV7-3 | 14 | TGTGCCAGCAGCCCAACTAGGAATCCCGGGGAGCTGTTTTTT | CASSPTRNPGELFF
TRBD1 | TRBJ1-4 | . | TRBV25-1 | 12 | TGTGCCAGCAAAGGGGGCAATGAAAAACTGTTTTTT | CASKGGNEKLFF
TRBD1 | TRBJ2-7 | . | TRBV20-1 | 14 | TGCAGTTGTCTGCCGGCGACAGGGAACTACGAGCAGTACTTC | CSCLPATGNYEQYF
. | TRBJ2-5 | many | TRBV7-2 | 14 | TGTGCCAGCAGCTTAGGGGGGTCTAGGGAGACCCAGTACTTC | CASSLGGSRETQYF
TRBD2 | TRBJ2-3 | . | TRBV24-1 | 16 | TGTGCCACCAGCACGTCTAGCGGGAGGGCCGTAGATACGCAGTATTTT | CATSTSSGRAVDTQYF
. | TRBJ2-1 | few | TRBV20-1 | 12 | TGCAGTGCTAGTTCCAGCTATTATGATCAGTTCTTC | CSASSSYYDQFF
TRBD1 | TRBJ1-2 | . | TRBV27 | 13 | TGTGCCAGCAGTTTACGACAGGGGGAAAGCTACACCTTC | CASSLRQGESYTF
TRBD2 | TRBJ2-1 | few | TRBV7-9 | 15 | TGTGCCAGCAGCTTTCTACGGGAGGGCCTGAATGAGCAGTTCTTC | CASSFLREGLNEQFF
. | TRBJ1-5 | . | TRBV20-1 | 13 | TGCAGTGCTAGAGTCAGGGGTCTGCAGCCCCAGCATTTT | CSARVRGLQPQHF
. | TRBJ1-2 | . | TRBV2 | 12 | TGTGCCAGCGGGGCGGACCTCTATGGCTACACCTTC | CASGADLYGYTF
. | TRBJ1-5 | . | TRBV7-9 | 11 | TGTGCCAGCAGCTCGGATCAGCCCCAGCATTTT | CASSSDQPQHF
TRBD1 | TRBJ1-6 | few | TRBV20-1 | 13 | TGCAGTGCTACCGACAGGGTTCGTTCACCCCTCCACTTT | CSATDRVRSPLHF
. | TRBJ1-4 | many | TRBV20-1 | 13 | TGCAGTGCCGAGGGACGGGCCATTGAAAAACTGTTTTTT | CSAEGRAIEKLFF
. | TRBJ2-1 | few | TRBV5-4 | 16 | TGTGCCAGCAGCTTGGGGTACGGGTTTCCCTACAATGAGCAGTTCTTC | CASSLGYGFPYNEQFF